This TCR beta chain was documented in a study of blood T cell repertoires in COVID-19. Study-wide context: Donors in the United States, Italy and Spain gave samples during acute or convalescent COVID-19. PBMCs, B-cell-depleted T cells, or T cells provided the cDNA or gDNA that made up the material.

Germline CDR1 LGHDT, CDR2 YNNKEL (reference sequence). The CDR3 contains 15 residues. Trimming pared 4 bases from V and 0 bases from J, leaving 11 bases between. In the original workflow: Estimation of nucleated cell counts relied on the amplification of reference gene primers. Generated by immunoSEQ multiplex PCR, the TCRdb table keeps only in-frame clones and is missing some. From that table come the V and J calls and clone size; the DNA was used to work out D and trimming. The data hold some 130,000 clones, with roughly three quarters observed a single time. V and J are TRBV3-1 (or the pseudogene TRBV3-2) and TRBJ2-3, with D possibly TRBD1 on 6 matching bases. This sequence originates from a woman aged 70 to 79 with acute or convalescent COVID-19. Sequenced input: peripheral blood. The CDR3 protein is CASSRGTPSTDTQYF. The CDR3 coding sequence is TGTGCCAGCAGCCGTGGGACACCTAGCACAGATACGCAGTATTTT.